This T cell receptor (beta chain) originates from a study of cytomegalovirus exposure and HLA in healthy donors. Turning to the study itself: Earlier, 95 million to 130 million unique TCR beta sequences were recovered from about 170 million T cells by an analysis.

V was clipped by 5 bases and J by 4 bases; unmatched bases: 7. Germline V gene data show CDR1 as MDHEN and CDR2 as SYDVKM. The CDR3 length is 15 residues. The PCR ran on 60 Vbeta and 13 Jbeta primers. Study processing details: Later, an analysis found roughly 80 million unique TCR beta chains, and roughly 10 million of these were shared. Method: immunoSEQ multiplex PCR; TCRdb's copy keeps in-frame clones and lacks some. For V, J and clone size, that table is used; D and trimming come from the DNA. The sample lists about 180,000 clones, 77% seen once, with 3% to 4.5% in the top ten. The receptor comes from a woman between 55 and 75 years old in good health and CMV-seropositive. The rearrangement uses TRBV28 and TRBJ1-2; TRBD1 matches 10 bases. The sequenced sample consisted of PBMCs. This chain's CDR3 is CASSNTGQGTYGYTF. In DNA form, the CDR3 reads TGTGCCAGCAGTAATACGGGACAGGGGACCTATGGCTACACCTTC.